This T cell receptor beta chain was sequenced for a study of blood T cell repertoires in COVID-19 (dated by TCRdb to 2020 to 2022). Background for the entire study: Samples from collaborators originated in the United States, Italy and Spain and spanned both the acute and convalescent phases of COVID-19. A de-identified subject ID, COVID-19 status, age in years and sex were almost always included in the sample metadata. A freely available public database, intended as a resource for researchers studying the immune response to SARS-CoV-2, is where the repertoires were released. Subjects who had been exposed to COVID-19, were actively infected with it, or had recovered from it provided the deeply sampled blood TCRbeta repertoires that made up the dataset. Where available, HLA class I and class II types were obtained from metadata supplied by the sample provider rather than from assay-based typing. The material from the prospective study consisted of cDNA or gDNA derived from T cells, B-cell-depleted T cells, or PBMCs. Samples were obtained from the ongoing ImmuneRACE study (first 160 participants) and from 1,254 subjects provided by 6 global collaborators. Study-level results and caveats: The quantity of clinical and demographic metadata differed by source and by participant and was supplied without curation.

Regarding this clone: Its antigen remains unidentified. The record has no base qualities; no much larger clone is one base away.

Collaborating institutions collected whole blood in K2EDTA tubes following their own protocols. For TCRbeta analysis, collaborator samples were shipped as frozen whole blood, as isolated PBMCs, or as DNA extracted from either sample type. TCRbeta CDR3 regions were amplified from genomic DNA using the immunoSEQ Assay, a bias-controlled multiplex PCR. Under the source paper's analysis protocol: Nucleated cell counts per sample were estimated from amplification of reference gene primers within the assay. To quantify the absolute abundance of each unique TCRbeta CDR3 rearrangement, sequence reads were collapsed and filtered. For each sample, productive Simpson clonality was calculated as the square root of Simpson's diversity index across productive rearrangements. Not all clones reach the TCRdb copy of this immuneACCESS table, which keeps in-frame sequences only. Checked studies attribute under half of the gap to unresolved V genes and leave the rest unexplained. Clone size and the V and J calls come from that table; the DNA yielded D and trimming. The sample yields about 250,000 clones; 70% to 90% were counted once. Together, the top ten hold about 1.3% of the sample.

V loses 0 bases of germline sequence and J loses 2 bases, and the interval between the two ends is 14 bases. The CDR3 spans 17 residues, from the cysteine through the phenylalanine. The only DNA kept is the CDR3, 51 bases in frame from the first base. The germline V gene provides CDR1 LGHNA and CDR2 YNFKEQ. Specimen: peripheral blood. The chain is made from TRBV4-2 and TRBJ2-1, and perhaps TRBD2 as D gene, on 6 matching bases. The source of this sequence is an older man with acute or convalescent COVID-19. The CDR3 protein: CASSQDFSTGAYNEQFF. The DNA sequence follows: TGTGCCAGCAGCCAAGATTTTTCAACGGGAGCCTACAATGAGCAGTTCTTC.